This T cell receptor beta chain appears in the sequencing data of a study of Graves' ophthalmopathy and Graves' hyperthyroidism. Study-level findings and limits: As the model predicted ophthalmopathy progression, it achieved a sensitivity of just over 70% and a specificity of roughly 73%. Blood also contained most of the expanded thyroid clonotypes above 0.001 frequency.

This clonotype has ten or more counts. Its matching antigen is unknown. Diagnosis used clinical symptoms, serum thyroxine, TRAb, thyroid ultrasound and orbital computed tomography. The PBMCs had their origin in roughly 9.8 ml of fresh peripheral blood. The sequenced template was RNA, covering the TCR beta CDR3 region. An initial RT-PCR round employing HTBI primers preceded a second-round multiplex PCR. Via MiXCR, TCRdb re-called the multiplex PCR reads, giving one row per CDR3 protein. The repertoire has about 340,000 distinct CDR3 sequences, roughly a sixth of them found once; the top ten carry 9% to 15%. The ends lost 5 bases at V and 11 bases at J; junction bases unmatched: 9. Germline V CDR1 and CDR2: MNHEY, SMNVEV (reference sequence). This CDR3 region has 13 residues.

This chain joins TRBV27 and TRBJ1-1; 9 positions match TRBD1. The TCR sequence derives from an adult man with Graves' ophthalmopathy. Material: peripheral blood. The DNA for the CDR3 is TGTGCCAGCAGTCCCCGGACAGGGGAGTTGGCTTTCTTT. Protein sequence: CASSPRTGELAFF.